The entry below describes one TCR beta chain. The antigen remains undetermined. The record originates from a study of shared clonotypes between healthy human individuals. Study outcomes and limitations: It was observed that roughly 5% of naive CD4 clonotypes were shared across a few donors.

As defined, naive CD8 cells were CD45RO-negative and positively selected for CCR7, with terminally differentiated effector memory CD45RA+ cells excluded. The repertoire was sequenced with immunoSEQ multiplex PCR; TCRdb's copy has only in-frame clones and lacks some. The table has about 580,000 clones, roughly 98% seen once. The sample was naive CD8+ T cells sorted from blood. The sequence derives from a young man in good health.

CDR3 sequence (DNA): TGTGCCAGCAGCTCCCTACTAAGCGGGAGGACCGGTTCCTACAATGAGCAGTTCTTC. This encodes CASSSLLSGRTGSYNEQFF. This rearrangement joins TRBV7-9 to TRBJ2-1; 9 bases line up with TRBD2. The CDR3 has 19 residues. Per germline, CDR1 SEHNR and CDR2 FQNEAQ (reference sequence). Unmatched junction bases numbered 14, after V lost 4 bases and J lost 1 base.